This T cell receptor (beta chain) was profiled in a study of persistence of HIV-infected CD4 T cells (dated by TCRdb to the early 2020s). About the full investigation: CMV- and HIV-1 Gag-responding CD4+ T cells were isolated from ART-treated individuals so that antigen-driven clonal expansion of HIV-1-infected cells could be examined. The clonality of all cells in each sorted population was measured by TCRbeta sequencing, and the clonality of infected cells was measured by proviral sequencing. Peripheral blood samples of up to roughly 200 mL were obtained at multiple time points, with the exception of two participants, for whom leukapheresis was performed at a single time point. The TCR cluster analysis across participants included roughly 8 participants for CMV and roughly seven participants for Gag. Participants had been on suppressive ART for a median of roughly 8 years. Points the paper makes about the study in general: Within the same sorted populations, TCR oligoclonality correlated with proviral oligoclonality. Only a small number of individuals took part in the study, and the range of antigens tested was limited. TCRbeta richness in CMV- and Gag-responding cells was significantly lower than in anti-CD3/anti-CD28-responding cells; CMV-responding cells had higher oligoclonality than CD3/CD28-stimulated and Gag-responding cells. Because the TCR analyses were done in bulk, restricting them to just the rare CMV-responding cells that actually carried HIV-1 proviruses was not possible. Enrichment of degenerate expanded CDR3beta sequences was found in antigen-responding cells, suggesting convergent selection of CD4+ responses to CMV and Gag.

CDR1 and CDR2, looked up from the germline V gene, are MGHRA and YSYEKL. Reading from cysteine to phenylalanine, the CDR3 counts 15 amino acids. Here the CDR3 DNA is all that survives: 45 bases in frame from base 1. The germline ends are 11 bases apart after V is trimmed by 4 bases and J by 0 bases. The sample holds one count of this clone. What antigen it recognizes has not been identified. Nothing much larger sits one base from this clone, and base qualities are not available. In light of the paper, this sample's treatment or condition label describes: suppressive antiretroviral therapy. A pool of overlapping 15-mer peptides from HIV-1 Gag, at around 1 ug per peptide per mL, was used to stimulate the cells. Nonresponding CD40L-negative CD69-negative CD45RO-high memory CD4+ T cells were sorted as memory populations depleted of antigen-responding cells. HIV-1-infected adults in whom suppressive ART had been started during chronic infection were enrolled as participants. For at least 4 years, the participants' plasma HIV-1 RNA had been undetectable, below 50 copies/mL. To be included, participants needed a CD4+ T cell count above 400 cells/uL and a positive CMV serology. Before stimulation, PBMCs were isolated using density centrifugation and depleted of CD8+ T cells. For less than 20 hours, CD8-depleted PBMCs were stimulated with anti-CD28/CD49d costimulation, a CD40-blocking antibody, and enfuvirtide, which was added to prevent new infections. Cell sorting was done on a Beckman Coulter MoFlo Legacy or XDP sorter, and dead cells were excluded with propidium iodide. Genomic DNA was extracted using the QIAamp DNA Mini Kit for samples with more than one million cells and using the Quick-DNA Microprep Kit for all other samples.

The immunoSEQ hsTCRB assay version 4, run in survey mode, was used to sequence TCRbeta repertoires from genomic DNA. Genomic DNA was diluted to 8 to 10 ng/uL, using up to about 1 ug per sample for TCRbeta sequencing. The published analysis was carried out like this. Analysis of the TCRbeta data was done in ImmunoSeq Analyzer 3.0, and diversity was computed on productive nucleotide rearrangements. The improved Chao index was used to estimate lower-bound TCR diversity, and the Gini coefficient was used to estimate clonality using the Immunarch R package. Different nucleotide rearrangements encoding the same CDR3beta amino acid sequence were counted as distinct clonotypes. Differential abundance analysis identified TCRbeta sequences significantly enriched in antigen-responding cells relative to anti-CD3/anti-CD28-activated cells. GLIPH2 clustered TCRs by predicted peptide-MHC specificity, both within individual participants and across merged participant data sets. TCRdb holds this immuneACCESS table with in-frame rearrangements only. Some clones are missing; in checked studies, unresolved V genes explain under half, and the rest has no known cause. The DNA gave D and trimming, while V, J and clone size come from that table. This sample has 30,000 to 40,000 clones in its table, and roughly 80% of those were observed once. The top ten clones comprise 15% to 20% of the sample.

This TCR derives from an adult woman with HIV who was CMV-seropositive. The chain is assembled from TRBV4-1 and TRBJ2-3; the D gene identity is not certain. The sequencing here drew on CD4+ T cells sorted from PBMCs after roughly 19-hour stimulation, taken from a patient who received antiretroviral therapy. The sample's cell subset or site, from its label and the paper: CD40L-CD69- CD45RO-high memory CD4 T cells not responding to Gag peptides. The CDR3 protein sequence reads: CASSLRHQSTDTQYF. DNA sequence: TGCGCCAGCAGCCTCCGACACCAGAGCACAGATACGCAGTATTTT.